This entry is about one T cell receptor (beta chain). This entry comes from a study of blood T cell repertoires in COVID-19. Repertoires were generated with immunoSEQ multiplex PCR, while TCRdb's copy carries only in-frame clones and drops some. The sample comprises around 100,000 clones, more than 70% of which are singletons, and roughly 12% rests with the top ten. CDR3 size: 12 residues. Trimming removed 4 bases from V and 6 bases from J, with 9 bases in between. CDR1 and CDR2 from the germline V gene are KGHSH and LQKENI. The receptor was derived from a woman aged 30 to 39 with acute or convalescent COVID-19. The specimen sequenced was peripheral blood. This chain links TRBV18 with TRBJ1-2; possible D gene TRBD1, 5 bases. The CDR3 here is CASSRSRDGYTF. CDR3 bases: TGTGCCAGCTCACGGTCCAGGGATGGCTACACCTTC.